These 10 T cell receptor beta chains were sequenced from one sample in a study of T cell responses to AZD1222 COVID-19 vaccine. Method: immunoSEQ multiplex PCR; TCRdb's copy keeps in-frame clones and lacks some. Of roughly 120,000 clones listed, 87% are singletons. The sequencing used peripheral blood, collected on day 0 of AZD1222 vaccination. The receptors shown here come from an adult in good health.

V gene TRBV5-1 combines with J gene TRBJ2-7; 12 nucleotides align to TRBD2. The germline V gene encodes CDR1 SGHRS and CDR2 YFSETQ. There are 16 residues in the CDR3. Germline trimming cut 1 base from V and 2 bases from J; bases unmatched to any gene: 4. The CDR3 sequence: CASSLTGLAGTYEQYF. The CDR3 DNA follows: TGCGCCAGCAGCTTGACCGGACTAGCGGGAACCTACGAGCAGTACTTC.

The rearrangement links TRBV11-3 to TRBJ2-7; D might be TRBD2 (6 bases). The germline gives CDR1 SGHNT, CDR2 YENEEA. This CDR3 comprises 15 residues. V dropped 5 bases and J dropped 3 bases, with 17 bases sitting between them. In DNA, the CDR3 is TGTGCCAGCAGCCCCGGCGGTGGAGGGAACTACGAGCAGTACTTC. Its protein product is CASSPGGGGNYEQYF.

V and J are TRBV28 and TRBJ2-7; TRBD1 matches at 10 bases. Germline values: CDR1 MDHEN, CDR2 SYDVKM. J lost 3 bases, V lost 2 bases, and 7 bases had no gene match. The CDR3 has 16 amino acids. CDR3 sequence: CASSLPPGQGNYEQYF. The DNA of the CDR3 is TGTGCCAGCAGTTTACCGCCGGGACAGGGGAACTACGAGCAGTACTTC. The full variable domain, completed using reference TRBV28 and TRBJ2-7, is DVKVTQSSRYLVKRTGEKVFLECVQDMDHENMFWYRQDPGLGLRLIYFSYDVKMKEKGDIPEGYSVSREKKERFSLILESASTNQTSMYLCASSLPPGQGNYEQYFGPGTRLTVT.

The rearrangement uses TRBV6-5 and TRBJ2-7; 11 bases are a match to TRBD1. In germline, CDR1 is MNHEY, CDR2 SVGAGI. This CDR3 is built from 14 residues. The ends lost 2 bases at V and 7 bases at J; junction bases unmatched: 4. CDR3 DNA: TGTGCCAGCAGTTACACAGGACAGGGGGCTGAGCAGTACTTC. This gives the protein CASSYTGQGAEQYF.

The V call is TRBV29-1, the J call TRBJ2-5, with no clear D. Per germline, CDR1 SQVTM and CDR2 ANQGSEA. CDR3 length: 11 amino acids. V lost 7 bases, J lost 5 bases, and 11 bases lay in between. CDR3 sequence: CSGPMGETQYF. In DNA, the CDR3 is TGCAGCGGGCCCATGGGGGAGACCCAGTACTTC.

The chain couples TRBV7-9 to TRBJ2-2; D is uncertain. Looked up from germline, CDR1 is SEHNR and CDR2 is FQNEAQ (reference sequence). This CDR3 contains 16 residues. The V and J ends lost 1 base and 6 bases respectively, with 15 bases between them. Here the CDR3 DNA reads TGTGCCAGCAGCTTAGAATTGTCAAATGGGGCCGGGGAGCTGTTTTTT. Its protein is CASSLELSNGAGELFF.

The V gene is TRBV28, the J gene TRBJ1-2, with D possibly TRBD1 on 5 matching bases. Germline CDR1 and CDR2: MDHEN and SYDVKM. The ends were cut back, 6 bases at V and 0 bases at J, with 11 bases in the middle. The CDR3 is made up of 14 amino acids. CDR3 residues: CASRSGAANYGYTF. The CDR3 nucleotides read TGTGCCAGCAGGTCCGGGGCAGCTAACTATGGCTACACCTTC.

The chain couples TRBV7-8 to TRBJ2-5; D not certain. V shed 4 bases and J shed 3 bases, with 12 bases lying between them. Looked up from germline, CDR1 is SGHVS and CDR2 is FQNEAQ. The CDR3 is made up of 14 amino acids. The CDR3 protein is CASSSKTVKETQYF. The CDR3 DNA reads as TGTGCCAGCAGCTCAAAGACGGTAAAAGAGACCCAGTACTTC.

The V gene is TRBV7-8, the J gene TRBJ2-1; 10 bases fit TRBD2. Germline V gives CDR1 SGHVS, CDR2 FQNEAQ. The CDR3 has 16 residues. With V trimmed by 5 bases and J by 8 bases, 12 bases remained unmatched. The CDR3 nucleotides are TGTGCCAGCAGCCAACGGACTAGCGGCATGTATGATGAGCAGTTCTTC. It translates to CASSQRTSGMYDEQFF.

The CDR3 DNA reads TGTGCCAGCAGTTTGAGTAACACCATATATTTT. Translating it yields CASSLSNTIYF. The J gene is TRBJ1-3, the V gene TRBV12-3 or TRBV12-4; D unresolved. V lost 3 bases, J lost 7 bases, and 4 bases lay in between. The CDR3 is made up of 11 amino acids.